This T cell receptor beta chain is drawn from a study of blood T cell repertoires in COVID-19. Overall study context: The origin of the acute and convalescent COVID-19 samples was the United States, Italy and Spain. Nucleic acid was either cDNA or gDNA, and it came from T cells, B-cell-depleted T cells, or PBMCs.

In the source study's methods: It was from reference gene primer amplification that nucleated cell counts were estimated. Data came from immunoSEQ multiplex PCR; TCRdb stores just in-frame clones and leaves some out. The DNA gave D and trimming, while V, J and clone size come from that table. The data show over 90,000 clones, roughly 81% seen once. CDR1 is SNHLY, CDR2 FYNNEI, per germline. This CDR3 spans 14 amino acids. V was pared by 4 bases and J by 8 bases, with 17 bases between. Specimen: peripheral blood. This sequence was found in an older man with COVID-19, enrolled during active disease. The chain is built from TRBV2 and TRBJ1-2; D is possibly TRBD1 (6 bases). CDR3 residues: CASSVGGAIGGYTF. In DNA form, the CDR3 reads TGTGCCAGCAGTGTGGGGGGGGCGATCGGCGGCTACACCTTC.